The text below deals with one T cell receptor (beta chain). CDR1 LGHNA and CDR2 YNFKEQ come from the germline V gene. The CDR3 length is 18 residues. V was cut by 2 bases and J by 0 bases, with 17 bases left in between. Seattle participants joined during active infection and were tracked over time. Original analysis: From reference gene primer amplification, estimates of nucleated cell counts were derived. Clones were read by immunoSEQ multiplex PCR, and TCRdb kept only the in-frame ones, dropping some. That table supplies the V and J calls and clone size; D and trimming were determined from the DNA. In the table there are some 390,000 clones, approximately 89% of which are singletons. This sample stems from a study of blood T cell repertoires in COVID-19. Study-wide context: Samples of COVID-19 (acute and convalescent) were obtained from the United States, Italy and Spain.

The specimen was peripheral blood. The chain is built from TRBV4-2 and TRBJ2-1, with D perhaps matching TRBD2 (5 bases). This clonotype was sampled from a woman in her sixties or seventies with COVID-19, enrolled during active disease. The CDR3 loop reads CASSQLTNLGSSYNEQFF. As DNA, the CDR3 is TGTGCCAGCAGCCAACTTACGAATCTGGGGAGCTCCTACAATGAGCAGTTCTTC.